A single sample gave rise to the 6 T cell receptor beta chains below, sequenced in a study of cytotoxic CD8 clonotypes in ibrutinib-treated CLL. TCRdb's copy holds only in-frame clones and misses some; the assay was immunoSEQ multiplex PCR. The sample records about 140,000 clones, roughly 90% being singletons. Sequenced here: PBMCs, sampled after 12 months of ibrutinib treatment. All receptors derive from a human donor with chronic lymphocytic leukemia.

The chain recombines TRBV28 with TRBJ2-1; 12 nucleotides line up with TRBD2. The CDR3 covers 15 residues. CDR1 is MDHEN, CDR2 SYDVKM, per germline. The J segment lost 7 bases and the V segment lost 3 bases, leaving 4 bases of the junction unmatched. The CDR3 nucleotides read TGTGCCAGCAGTTTTCTACTAGCGGGAGGAAATGAGCAGTTCTTC. This encodes CASSFLLAGGNEQFF.

This chain links TRBV5-5 with TRBJ1-1; 12 nucleotides line up with TRBD1. Germline values: CDR1 SGHKS, CDR2 YYEKEE (reference sequence). J was trimmed by 5 bases and V by 4 bases; bases with no gene match: 9. The CDR3 is 16 amino acids. This CDR3 is CASSPGTGGGGTEAFF. In DNA form, the CDR3 reads TGTGCCAGCAGCCCTGGGACAGGGGGCGGTGGGACTGAAGCTTTCTTT.

This chain connects TRBV9 to TRBJ2-7; 13 positions agree with TRBD2. The germline gives CDR1 SGDLS, CDR2 YYNGEE. V shed 1 base, J shed 4 bases, and the junction held 2 bases outside the gene matches. CDR3 length: 15 amino acids. For the CDR3, the DNA is TGTGCCAGCAGCGTAACTAGCGGGAGGGGGTACGAGCAGTACTTC. Translation gives CASSVTSGRGYEQYF.

The chain has TRBV9 and TRBJ2-5; a possible D gene is TRBD2 (6 bases). V was shortened by 0 bases and J by 5 bases, with 11 bases between the two germline ends. Looked up from germline, CDR1 is SGDLS and CDR2 is YYNGEE. The CDR3 loop spans 14 amino acids. The CDR3 sequence: CASSVGGDRETQYF. The DNA of the CDR3 is TGTGCCAGCAGCGTAGGGGGGGACCGCGAGACCCAGTACTTC.

The CDR3 nucleotides are TGTGCCAGCAGTATTACTTCAGGGATCACAGATACGCAGTATTTT. This sequence encodes CASSITSGITDTQYF. The chain couples TRBV6-5 to TRBJ2-3; TRBD1 might be the D (5 bases). CDR3 size: 15 residues. V shed 5 bases and J shed 2 bases, with 14 bases lying between them. Germline CDR1 and CDR2: MNHEY and SVGAGI.

DNA of the CDR3: TGTGCCAGCAGACCGACAGGGGTCAAAAACATTCAGTACTTC. It translates to CASRPTGVKNIQYF. The rearrangement uses TRBV27 and TRBJ2-4; TRBD1 matches at 8 bases. Trimming cost V 6 bases and J 3 bases; bases outside gene matches: 4. Germline V gene sequence: CDR1 MNHEY, CDR2 SMNVEV (reference sequence). The CDR3 extends over 14 amino acids.